A few counts support the clone carrying this T cell receptor (beta chain). Its matching antigen is unknown. Germline assignment: CDR1 WSHSY and CDR2 SAAADI. Trimming left V 6 bases short and J 2 bases short, with 10 bases between. The CDR3 is 13 residues long. The entry originates in a study of beta chain features in type 1 diabetes. Study at large: Researchers looked at fewer than 110 million sorted cells across all samples.

Since all of the isolated RNA was reverse transcribed, expressed TCRB transcripts were what got sequenced. It was found that naive, central memory and regulatory T cell samples averaged about 3.4 million reads. Libraries were prepared by immunoSEQ multiplex PCR; TCRdb keeps only in-frame clonotypes and omits some of them. Of about 27,000 clones listed, less than 70% are singletons. Whole-study findings and limits: Comparison showed that naive, central memory and Treg TCRB repertoires appeared more similar among patients than among healthy donors. Type 1 diabetes patients showed a moderate but significant shortening of TCRB CDR3s in all four CD4+ subsets. A definitive answer on HLA type influencing TCRB rearrangement was not reached here.

Source material: Tregs from blood. The J gene is TRBJ2-5, the V gene TRBV10-2; TRBD2 is a possible D gene (6 bases). This clonotype was sampled from a young woman with type 1 diabetes. In DNA, the CDR3 is TGCGCCAGCAGGTTGGGGGGACAAGAGACCCAGTACTTC. It specifies CASRLGGQETQYF.